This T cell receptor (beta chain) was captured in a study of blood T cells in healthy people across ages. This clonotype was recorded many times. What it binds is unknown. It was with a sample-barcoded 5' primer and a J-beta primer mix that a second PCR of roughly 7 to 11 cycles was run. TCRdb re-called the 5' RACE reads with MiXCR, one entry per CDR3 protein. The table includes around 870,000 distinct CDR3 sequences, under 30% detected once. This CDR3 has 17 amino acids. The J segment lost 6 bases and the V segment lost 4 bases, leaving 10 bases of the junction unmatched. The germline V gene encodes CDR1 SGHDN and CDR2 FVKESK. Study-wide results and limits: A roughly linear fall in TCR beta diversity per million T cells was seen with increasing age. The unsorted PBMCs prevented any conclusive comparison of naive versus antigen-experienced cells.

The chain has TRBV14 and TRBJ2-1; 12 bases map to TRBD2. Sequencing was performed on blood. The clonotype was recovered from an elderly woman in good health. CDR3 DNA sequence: TGTGCCAGCAGCCCCCGACAGCTAGCGGGGGGGGTCAATGAGCAGTTCTTC. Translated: CASSPRQLAGGVNEQFF.